Following are 30 T cell receptor beta chains from one sample sequenced in a study of blood T cell repertoires in COVID-19. The repertoire was sequenced with immunoSEQ multiplex PCR; TCRdb's copy has only in-frame clones and lacks some. The table lists fewer than 400,000 clones, approximately 87% of them singletons. Source material: peripheral blood. The source is a woman aged 25-40 years with COVID-19, enrolled during active disease.

The rearrangement uses TRBV11-2 and TRBJ2-1; 8 bases fit TRBD2. J lost 3 bases, V lost 6 bases, and 4 bases had no gene match. Germline CDR1 and CDR2: SGHAT and FQNNGV. This CDR3 is 14 amino acids long. CDR3 protein: CASRAGVSYNEQFF. CDR3 sequence (DNA): TGTGCCAGCAGAGCGGGAGTAAGCTACAATGAGCAGTTCTTC. The whole variable domain, remainder taken from reference TRBV11-2 and TRBJ2-1, is EAGVAQSPRYKIIEKRQSVAFWCNPISGHATLYWYQQILGQGPKLLIQFQNNGVVDDSQLPKDRFSAERLKGVDSTLKIQPAKLEDSAVYLCASRAGVSYNEQFFGPGTRLTVL.

The rearrangement uses TRBV4-1 and TRBJ1-1; 7 nucleotides line up with TRBD1. CDR1 MGHRA and CDR2 YSYEKL come from the germline V gene. V shed 4 bases and J 4 bases; nucleotides not matched to a gene: 9. The CDR3 runs 15 residues. CDR3 nucleotide sequence: TGCGCCAGCAGCCCCCGACAGGGTTTCGGCACTGAAGCTTTCTTT. This gives the protein CASSPRQGFGTEAFF.

The chain joins TRBV15 to TRBJ2-1, with D tentatively TRBD2 (6 bases). The CDR3 has 15 residues. Per the germline V gene, CDR1 is LNHNV and CDR2 is YYDKDF (reference sequence). Trimming stripped 3 bases from V and 2 bases from J, with 11 bases between. The CDR3 sequence: CATSRAAGTYNEQFF. The CDR3 DNA follows: TGTGCCACCAGCAGGGCAGCGGGCACCTACAATGAGCAGTTCTTC.

The CDR3 loop reads CASSMAGGVTEAFF. CDR3 DNA: TGTGCCAGTAGTATGGCAGGGGGCGTCACTGAAGCTTTCTTT. This rearrangement joins TRBV19 to TRBJ1-1; TRBD1 agrees at 8 bases. Looked up from germline, CDR1 is LNHDA and CDR2 is SQIVND (reference sequence). V lost 3 bases, J lost 4 bases, and 4 bases stayed unmatched. The CDR3 has 14 amino acids.

The rearrangement links TRBV6-5 to TRBJ2-7, with TRBD1 identical over 7 bases. Germline values: CDR1 MNHEY, CDR2 SVGAGI. This CDR3 spans 15 amino acids. V dropped 6 bases and J dropped 3; count of bases not matched to a gene: 11. The CDR3 sequence is CASRLRQGTIYEQYF. The CDR3 DNA reads TGTGCCAGCAGATTAAGACAGGGAACCATCTACGAGCAGTACTTC.

V is TRBV3-1 (or the pseudogene TRBV3-2) and J is TRBJ2-7; 10 positions agree with TRBD2. J lost 5 bases, V lost 1 base, and 8 bases had no gene match. Germline CDR1 reads LGHDT; CDR2 reads YNNKEL (reference sequence). The CDR3 sequence is 16 residues long. The CDR3 spells CASSQVPELAGHEQYF. The CDR3 coding sequence is TGTGCCAGCAGCCAAGTCCCCGAACTAGCGGGACACGAGCAGTACTTC.

This clone appeared once. The V call is TRBV6-2 or TRBV6-3, the J call TRBJ1-1, with 7 bases identical to TRBD1. The V and J ends lost 4 bases and 7 bases, in that order; junction bases with no gene match: 3. The CDR3 totals 12 residues. CDR1 and CDR2 from the germline V gene are MNHEY and SVGEGT. The CDR3 loop is CASSFGQVEAFF. Written as DNA, the CDR3 is TGTGCCAGCAGTTTTGGACAGGTTGAAGCTTTCTTT.

The CDR3 reads CASQAASSTDTQYF. As DNA, the CDR3 is TGCGCCAGCCAAGCCGCTTCTAGCACAGATACGCAGTATTTT. The chain recombines TRBV5-1 with TRBJ2-3; D is unclear. This CDR3 comprises 14 residues. Trimming took off 7 bases at V and 0 bases at J, with 12 bases between the two ends. Germline CDR1 reads SGHRS; CDR2 reads YFSETQ.

The V and J genes are TRBV10-3 and TRBJ1-2, with TRBD1 matching over 8 bases. This CDR3 contains 16 residues. Unmatched junction bases numbered 10, after V lost 3 bases and J lost 4 bases. From germline, CDR1 is ENHRY and CDR2 SYGVKD. The chain's CDR3 is CAISDLQGDNGYGYTF. CDR3 nucleotide sequence: TGTGCCATCAGTGACTTACAGGGGGACAATGGCTATGGCTACACCTTC.

The chain recombines TRBV5-1 with TRBJ2-7, with D tentatively TRBD2 (6 bases). This CDR3 comprises 13 residues. V lost 0 bases and J lost 6, with 10 bases in between. Germline V gene sequence: CDR1 SGHRS, CDR2 YFSETQ. This CDR3 is CASSLVPGGEQYF. The DNA of the CDR3 is TGCGCCAGCAGCTTGGTTCCCGGGGGCGAGCAGTACTTC.

The chain couples TRBV18 to TRBJ1-5, with 12 bases aligning to TRBD1. The ends lost 6 bases at V and 5 bases at J; junction bases unmatched: 8. The CDR3 is 16 amino acids. Germline values: CDR1 KGHSH, CDR2 LQKENI. The CDR3 nucleotides read TGTGCCAGCTCGCCTGGGACAGGGGGCGAGTATCAGCCCCAGCATTTT. This encodes CASSPGTGGEYQPQHF.

Notes on this clone: Additional DNA sequences in this sample encode the identical CDR3. The chain uses TRBV6-5 and TRBJ1-1; no definite D call. CDR3 length: 13 residues. Looked up from germline, CDR1 is MNHEY and CDR2 is SVGAGI. Between the trimmed V and J ends, which lost 4 bases and 1 base, there was a span of 7 bases. CDR3 bases: TGTGCCAGCAGTTCGGGGAGGAACACTGAAGCTTTCTTT. It translates to CASSSGRNTEAFF.

This sequence joins TRBV6-5 and TRBJ1-1; D ambiguous. The CDR3 loop spans 13 amino acids. Germline V CDR1 and CDR2: MNHEY, SVGAGI. V was trimmed by 4 bases and J by 9 bases, leaving 15 bases between them. The CDR3 coding sequence is TGTGCCAGCAGTTCCCCGACCGGGATCCAAGCTTTCTTT. Translating it yields CASSSPTGIQAFF.

The rearrangement uses TRBV14 and TRBJ2-3, with TRBD2 matching over 7 bases. Trimming removed 4 bases from V and 3 bases from J; junction bases left unmatched: 7. Germline V lookup: CDR1 SGHDN, CDR2 FVKESK. CDR3 length: 15 residues. Here the CDR3 DNA reads TGTGCCAGCAGCCTTCTTGCTAGCGGAACAGATACGCAGTATTTT. It specifies CASSLLASGTDTQYF.

V is TRBV5-4 and J is TRBJ2-3, with 10 bases that match TRBD2. Germline trimming cut 3 bases from V and 3 bases from J; bases unmatched to any gene: 10. The CDR3 length is 17 residues. Germline V gene lookup returns CDR1 SGHNT and CDR2 YYREEE (reference sequence). The CDR3 sequence is CASSSPIAGGETDTQYF. In DNA, the CDR3 is TGTGCCAGCAGCTCGCCTATAGCGGGAGGCGAGACAGATACGCAGTATTTT.

This chain connects TRBV11-2 to TRBJ2-3, with 8 bases matching TRBD2. Germline CDR1 is SGHAT and CDR2 is FQNNGV. The length of the CDR3 is 18 residues. The ends lost 4 bases at V and 4 bases at J; junction bases unmatched: 16. The chain's CDR3 is CASSSVPGLVRDPDTQYF. The CDR3 DNA sequence: TGTGCCAGCAGCTCGGTCCCGGGACTAGTACGGGACCCAGATACGCAGTATTTT.

Of note for this clone: The sample has other DNA sequences that encode this CDR3 too. This chain connects TRBV27 to TRBJ2-7; D remains unclear. This CDR3 comprises 11 residues. Looked up from germline, CDR1 is MNHEY and CDR2 is SMNVEV (reference sequence). V lost 4 bases and J lost 2, with 3 bases in between. The CDR3 coding sequence is TGTGCCAGCAGTTCCGCCTACGAGCAGTACTTC. Its protein is CASSSAYEQYF.

The sample holds one count of this clone. V usage is TRBV10-2 and J usage is TRBJ1-5; 9 bases match TRBD1. CDR1 and CDR2 from the germline V gene are WSHSY and SAAADI. The V segment lost 5 bases and the J segment 2 bases; nucleotides outside the gene matches: 7. The CDR3 extends over 16 amino acids. CDR3 residues: CASSSPRTGGNQPQHF. DNA for the CDR3: TGCGCCAGCAGTTCTCCCCGGACAGGGGGCAATCAGCCCCAGCATTTT.

V is TRBV19 and J is TRBJ1-5; 10 bases fit TRBD1. With V trimmed by 7 bases and J by 5 bases, 8 bases remained unmatched. CDR1 and CDR2 from the germline V gene are LNHDA and SQIVND (reference sequence). The CDR3 covers 15 residues. In DNA form, the CDR3 reads TGTGCCAGTAAAACGTCGACAGGGGGCTATCAGCCCCAGCATTTT. It translates to CASKTSTGGYQPQHF.

The chain couples TRBV7-8 to TRBJ1-2, with 7 nucleotides matching TRBD1. Germline values: CDR1 SGHVS, CDR2 FQNEAQ. The CDR3 is 14 amino acids. V trimming: 5 bases; J trimming: 7 bases; junction bases outside the gene matches: 10. Here the CDR3 reads CASSEQTGYSGYTF. CDR3 in DNA: TGTGCCAGCAGCGAACAGACAGGGTATAGTGGCTACACCTTC.

J is TRBJ1-1 and V is TRBV5-6, with 7 bases that match TRBD1. Trimming took 2 bases from V and 11 from J; bases not matched to a gene: 9. Looked up from germline, CDR1 is SGHDT and CDR2 is YYEEEE. This CDR3 has 13 amino acids. CDR3 nucleotides: TGTGCCAGCAGCTTTACAGGGGTAGAGATGGCTTTCTTT. Amino acids: CASSFTGVEMAFF.

The V call is TRBV4-1, the J call TRBJ2-7; TRBD2 might be the D (5 bases). Germline V CDR1 and CDR2: MGHRA, YSYEKL. The V and J ends lost 0 bases and 5 bases respectively, with 11 bases between them. There are 14 residues in the CDR3. Here the CDR3 DNA reads TGCGCCAGCAGCCAAGATTTCTGGCGGGACGAGCAGTACTTC. This encodes CASSQDFWRDEQYF.

The table lists this clone with many counts. The chain combines TRBV25-1 with TRBJ1-2; 7 nucleotides agree with TRBD1. V shed 5 bases and J 5 bases; nucleotides not matched to a gene: 5. This CDR3 has 13 residues. Germline CDR1 is MGHDK and CDR2 is SYGVNS. CDR3: CASSLQGFYGYTF. The CDR3 DNA sequence: TGTGCCAGCAGTTTACAGGGGTTTTATGGCTACACCTTC.

The V gene is TRBV9, the J gene TRBJ2-5, with 10 bases that match TRBD2. With 4 bases clipped from V and 0 bases from J, the junction kept 6 bases outside the gene matches. This CDR3 is 16 amino acids long. Germline V gene data show CDR1 as SGDLS and CDR2 as YYNGEE. The CDR3 DNA follows: TGTGCCAGCAGCAGTGGGACTAGCGTATACCAAGAGACCCAGTACTTC. The encoded protein is CASSSGTSVYQETQYF.

The chain carries TRBV9 and TRBJ2-1; 10 positions match TRBD2. This CDR3 has 18 amino acids. CDR1 is SGDLS and CDR2 is YYNGEE in the germline V gene. The V gene end was trimmed by 0 bases and the J gene end by 3 bases; junction bases not matched to a gene: 9. CDR3 coding DNA: TGTGCCAGCAGCGTAGCCTTGCTAGCGGGAGTTGGCTACAATGAGCAGTTCTTC. It encodes CASSVALLAGVGYNEQFF.

In DNA, the CDR3 is TGTGCCAGTAGTCCAAGCAACAGGGCGTACCAGCCCCAGCATTTT. Translated: CASSPSNRAYQPQHF. The chain uses TRBV19 and TRBJ1-5, with D perhaps TRBD1 (6 bases). The V gene lost 5 bases and the J gene lost 7 bases, with 18 bases spanning the gap. Looked up from germline, CDR1 is LNHDA and CDR2 is SQIVND (reference sequence). The CDR3 sequence is 15 residues long.

This sequence joins TRBV6-6 and TRBJ1-2; TRBD1 matches 7 bases. Germline-derived CDR1 and CDR2 are MNHNY and SVGAGI (reference sequence). The CDR3 sequence is 15 residues long. V was pared by 4 bases and J by 4 bases, with 9 bases of the junction left unmatched. In DNA form, the CDR3 reads TGTGCCAGCAGTTTCCCCAGGGGGTCGGGCTATGGCTACACCTTC. It is translated as CASSFPRGSGYGYTF.

The rearrangement uses TRBV30 and TRBJ1-5, with unresolved D. Germline CDR1 reads GTSNPN; CDR2 reads SVGIG (reference sequence). The ends were cut back, 0 bases at V and 8 bases at J, with 8 bases in the middle. This CDR3 spans 12 amino acids. The CDR3 sequence is CAWSVDREPQHF. The CDR3 nucleotides read TGTGCCTGGAGTGTAGATCGGGAGCCCCAGCATTTT. The entire variable domain, with the rest obtained from reference TRBV30 and TRBJ1-5, is as follows: SQTIHQWPATLVQPVGSPLSLECTVEGTSNPNLYWYRQAAGRGLQLLFYSVGIGQISSEVPQNLSASRPQDRQFILSSKKLLLSDSGFYLCAWSVDREPQHFGDGTRLSIL.

The chain uses TRBV7-8 and TRBJ1-4, with 9 bases matching TRBD1. The CDR3 has 14 amino acids. The V gene end was trimmed by 8 bases and the J gene end by 5 bases; junction bases not matched to a gene: 6. Germline V gives CDR1 SGHVS, CDR2 FQNEAQ. The CDR3 reads CASRTGTGNEKLFF. The CDR3, as DNA: TGTGCCAGCCGTACCGGGACAGGGAATGAAAAACTGTTTTTT.

The rearrangement uses TRBV27 and TRBJ1-5; TRBD1 is a possible D gene (6 bases). CDR1 MNHEY and CDR2 SMNVEV come from the germline V gene (reference sequence). The V end was cut by 3 bases, the J end by 6 bases, with 15 bases between. The CDR3 spans 15 residues. CDR3 loop: CASSLRGGGLQPQHF. The DNA of the CDR3 is TGTGCCAGCAGTTTGAGAGGGGGTGGTCTTCAGCCCCAGCATTTT.